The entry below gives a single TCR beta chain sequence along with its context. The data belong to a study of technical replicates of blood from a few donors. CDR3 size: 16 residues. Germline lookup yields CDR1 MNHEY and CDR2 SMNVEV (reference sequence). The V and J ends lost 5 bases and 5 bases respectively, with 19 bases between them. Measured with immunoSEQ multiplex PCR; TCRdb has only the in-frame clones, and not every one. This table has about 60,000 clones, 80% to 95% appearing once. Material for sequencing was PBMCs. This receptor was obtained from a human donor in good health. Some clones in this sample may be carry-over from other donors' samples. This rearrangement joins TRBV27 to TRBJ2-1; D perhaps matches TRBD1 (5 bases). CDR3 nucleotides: TGTGCCAGCAGTCCCCAGGGTTTCCCTCTCGACAATGAGCAGTTCTTC. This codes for CASSPQGFPLDNEQFF.